This is a list of T cell receptor beta chains from one sample in a study of technical replicates of blood from a handful of donors. Sequencing was performed with immunoSEQ multiplex PCR; in TCRdb, only in-frame clones are kept and a portion is missing. The sample records about 89,000 clones, approximately 93% being singletons. The material sequenced was T cells isolated from PBMCs. These receptors originate from a human donor in good health. Both conserved end residues are part of each CDR3. The D gene is left open where the match is weak. Expanded clones are given a class, and other clones once, few, many or no size at all.

d_call	j_call	v_call	clone_size	cdr3_aa	cdr3_nt
-	TRBJ1-4	TRBV12-5	once	CASGLSGVEKLFF	TGTGCTAGTGGTTTGTCAGGGGTCGAAAAACTGTTTTTT
TRBD1	TRBJ2-7	TRBV6-6	few	CASSYPTGVGSHEQYF	TGTGCCAGCAGTTACCCCACAGGGGTTGGCTCGCACGAGCAGTACTTC
TRBD1	TRBJ1-6	TRBV5-5	-	CASSVTGTGGNSPLHF	TGTGCCAGCAGCGTCACCGGGACAGGGGGTAATTCACCCCTCCACTTT
-	TRBJ1-1	TRBV29-1	-	CSVEHLNTEAFF	TGCAGCGTTGAGCACTTGAACACTGAAGCTTTCTTT
-	TRBJ1-2	TRBV11-2	-	CASFLTGGYGYTF	TGTGCCAGCTTTTTAACGGGTGGCTATGGCTACACCTTC
TRBD1	TRBJ1-5	TRBV19	-	CASSIEVHRGGNQPQHF	TGTGCCAGTAGTATAGAGGTCCACAGGGGAGGCAATCAGCCCCAGCATTTT
-	TRBJ2-7	TRBV30	-	CAWSAGGFSYEQYF	TGTGCCTGGAGCGCCGGGGGTTTCTCGTACGAGCAGTACTTC
-	TRBJ1-4	TRBV5-1	-	CASSLQGQNEKLFF	TGCGCCAGCAGCTTACAAGGACAGAATGAAAAACTGTTTTTT
-	TRBJ1-5	TRBV7-9	-	CASSQATQPQHF	TGTGCCAGCAGCCAGGCGACTCAGCCCCAGCATTTT
-	TRBJ1-3	TRBV4-1	-	CASSPNPSRSGNTIYF	TGCGCCAGCAGCCCTAACCCGTCCCGCTCTGGAAACACCATATATTTT
-	TRBJ1-1	TRBV7-9	-	CASSLDSFAVTEAFF	TGTGCCAGCAGCTTGGACAGCTTCGCCGTTACTGAAGCTTTCTTT
TRBD1	TRBJ2-3	TRBV5-1	-	CASSITGVTDTQYF	TGCGCCAGCAGCATAACAGGGGTGACAGATACGCAGTATTTT
-	TRBJ1-2	TRBV4-2	-	CASSQAGDLLSYGYTF	TGTGCCAGCAGCCAAGCAGGGGACCTATTGTCCTATGGCTACACCTTC